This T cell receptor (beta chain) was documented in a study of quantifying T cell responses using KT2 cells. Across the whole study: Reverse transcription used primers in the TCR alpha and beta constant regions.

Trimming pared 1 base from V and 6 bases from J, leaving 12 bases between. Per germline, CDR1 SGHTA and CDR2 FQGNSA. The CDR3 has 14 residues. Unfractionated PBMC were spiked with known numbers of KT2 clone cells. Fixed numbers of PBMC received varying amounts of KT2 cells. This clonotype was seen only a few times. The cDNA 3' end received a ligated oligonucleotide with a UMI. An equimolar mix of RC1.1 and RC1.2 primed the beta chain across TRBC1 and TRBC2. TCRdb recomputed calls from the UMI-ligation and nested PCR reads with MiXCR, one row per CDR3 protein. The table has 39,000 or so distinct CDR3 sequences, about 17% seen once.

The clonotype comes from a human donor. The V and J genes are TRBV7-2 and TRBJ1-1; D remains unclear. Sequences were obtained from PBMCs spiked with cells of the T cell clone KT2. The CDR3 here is CASSLGSGIAEAFF. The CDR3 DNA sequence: TGTGCCAGCAGCTTAGGGTCGGGGATCGCTGAAGCTTTCTTT. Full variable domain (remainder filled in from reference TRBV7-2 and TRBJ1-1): GAGVSQSPSNKVTEKGKDVELRCDPISGHTALYWYRQSLGQGLEFLIYFQGNSAPDKSGLPSDRFSAERTGGSVSTLTIQRTQQEDSAVYLCASSLGSGIAEAFFGQGTRLTVV.